Listed here are 10 T cell receptor beta chains from one sample, sequenced in a study of Tregs in tolerant kidney transplant recipients. The method was immunoSEQ multiplex PCR; TCRdb's version includes in-frame clones alone and lacks a portion of them. This sample contains tens of thousands of clones. This material consisted of CD8+ T cells from blood, taken before the transplant. These receptors came from a human donor who received a combined kidney and bone marrow transplant.

About this clone itself: Read sequence stops 3 residues before the CDR3 end, and the germline J gene provides the missing end. The J gene is TRBJ2-1, the V gene TRBV7-2, with D perhaps TRBD1 (5 bases). The CDR3 is 14 residues long. V was pared by 1 base and J by 9 bases, with 13 bases between. In germline, CDR1 is SGHTA, CDR2 FQGNSA. CDR3 sequence reads: CASSLGGYSVEQFF. The CDR3 bases that were read are TGTGCCAGCAGCTTAGGGGGCTACAGCGTTGAG. Full variable domain (missing parts from reference TRBV7-2 and TRBJ2-1): GAGVSQSPSNKVTEKGKDVELRCDPISGHTALYWYRQSLGQGLEFLIYFQGNSAPDKSGLPSDRFSAERTGGSVSTLTIQRTQQEDSAVYLCASSLGGYSVEQFFGPGTRLTVL.

Regarding this clone: The read finishes 3 residues shy of the CDR3 end, and the germline J gene is used to complete it. V gene TRBV19 combines with J gene TRBJ1-1, with 7 bases matching TRBD1. CDR1 is LNHDA and CDR2 is SQIVND in the germline V gene (reference sequence). This CDR3 is 15 amino acids long. Trimming took 9 bases from V and 6 from J; bases not matched to a gene: 16. CDR3 DNA (partial): TGTGCCAGAACAATGGGAAGGGGGCCAGTTGCTGAA. Its protein product is CARTMGRGPVAE. The full CDR3 sequence reads CARTMGRGPVAEAFF.

Of note for this clone: Read sequence stops 3 residues before the CDR3 end, and the germline J gene provides the missing end. The rearrangement uses TRBV20-1 and TRBJ2-7; the match to TRBD2 covers 8 bases. J gave up 0 bases and V 6 bases, and 7 bases lay outside the gene matches. Germline V CDR1 and CDR2: DFQATT, SNEGSKA (reference sequence). The CDR3 has 14 amino acids. The sequenced part of the CDR3 DNA is TGCAGTGCAGTACTAGCGGAAATCTCCTACGAG. It translates to CSAVLAEISYE. The CDR3, in full, reads CSAVLAEISYEQYF.

Turning to this clone: With the read ending 3 residues before the CDR3 end, the germline J gene is used to fill in that end. The rearrangement joins TRBV11-2 to TRBJ2-7; D is perhaps TRBD2 (6 bases). The CDR3 covers 13 residues. V lost 3 bases and J 1 base, leaving 7 bases between the germline ends. The germline gives CDR1 SGHAT, CDR2 FQNNGV. The CDR3 sequence is CASSLGGSYEQYF. The CDR3 DNA, read in part, is TGTGCCAGCAGCTTGGGGGGTTCCTACGAG.

Regarding this clone: The read ends 3 residues shy of where the CDR3 ends; the end is completed using the germline J gene. This chain joins TRBV19 and TRBJ1-2; D is perhaps TRBD1 (6 bases). V dropped 5 bases and J dropped 4 bases, with 14 bases sitting between them. CDR3 length: 14 residues. Germline-derived CDR1 and CDR2 are LNHDA and SQIVND (reference sequence). Partial CDR3 DNA: TGTGCCAGTAGTCATGGGGGACAAATCTATGGC. Translated: CASSHGGQIYG. The full CDR3 protein is CASSHGGQIYGYTF.

With regard to this clone: The read stops 3 residues short of the end of the CDR3; the missing end is completed from the germline J gene. V and J are TRBV7-3 and TRBJ1-2; D is possibly TRBD1 (6 bases). This CDR3 has 17 residues. Germline loops: CDR1 SGHTA, CDR2 FQGTGA. The germline V and J ends were trimmed by 5 bases and 2 bases, with 21 bases remaining between them. The CDR3 protein is CASSPDPRDTPNYGYTF. The covered CDR3 bases are TGTGCCAGCAGCCCCGACCCCCGGGACACCCCAAACTATGGC.

On this clone: The observed sequence ends 3 residues before the CDR3 terminus, with the missing tail filled in from the germline J gene. The chain couples TRBV30 to TRBJ1-5; 7 bases are a match to TRBD1. In germline, CDR1 is GTSNPN, CDR2 SVGIG (reference sequence). Germline trimming cut 1 base from V and 6 bases from J; bases unmatched to any gene: 6. This CDR3 is built from 14 residues. CDR3 bases read: TGTGCCTGGAGTGGAGGGGGCGTAAGTCAGCCC. Protein sequence: CAWSGGGVSQP. The full CDR3 reads CAWSGGGVSQPQHF.

A remark on this clone: Sequencing ends 3 residues short of the CDR3 end; the germline J gene provides the rest. The chain is built from TRBV5-1 and TRBJ1-1; TRBD1 agrees at 9 bases. The CDR3 is 14 amino acids. J lost 1 base, V lost 3 bases, and 1 base had no gene match. The germline CDR1 and CDR2 sequences are SGHRS and YFSETQ. The CDR3: CASSSDRGNTEAFF. CDR3 DNA, as far as it was read: TGCGCCAGCAGCTCGGACAGGGGGAACACTGAA.

In the case of this clone: The read stops 3 residues short of the end of the CDR3; the missing end is completed from the germline J gene. The chain uses TRBV7-9 and TRBJ2-7; a possible D gene is TRBD1 (6 bases). Looked up from germline, CDR1 is SEHNR and CDR2 is FQNEAQ (reference sequence). The CDR3 covers 14 residues. V was pared by 5 bases and J by 6 bases, with 17 bases between. CDR3 in amino acids: CASSPLSGHLEQYF. Partial CDR3 DNA: TGTGCCAGCAGCCCTCTCTCGGGACACCTCGAG.

For this clone: The CDR3 end is not reached by the read, which stops 3 residues before it; the germline J gene fills it in. The rearrangement uses TRBV7-8 and TRBJ2-7; 12 bases line up with TRBD2. Germline CDR1 reads SGHVS; CDR2 reads FQNEAQ. Germline trimming cut 1 base from V and 3 bases from J; bases unmatched to any gene: 7. The CDR3 extends over 17 amino acids. CDR3 DNA (partial): TGTGCCAGCAGCTTAGGACTAGCGGGAGTCTCAATCTACGAG. Its translation: CASSLGLAGVSIYE. The CDR3 reads in full as CASSLGLAGVSIYEQYF.